This entry lists 14 T cell receptor beta chains sequenced from one sample in a study of blood T cell repertoires in COVID-19. Assay: immunoSEQ multiplex PCR; the TCRdb copy retains only in-frame clones and omits some. The profile shows 65,000 or so clones, 75% to 90% of them singletons. The specimen sequenced was peripheral blood. Every receptor here comes from an older man with acute or convalescent COVID-19.

The chain recombines TRBV28 with TRBJ1-5; 8 nucleotides line up with TRBD1. Per the germline V gene, CDR1 is MDHEN and CDR2 is SYDVKM. The CDR3 length is 14 residues. Unmatched junction bases numbered 3, after V lost 6 bases and J lost 2 bases. CDR3: CASRSGGRNQPQHF. In DNA form, the CDR3 reads TGTGCCAGCAGGTCAGGGGGCCGCAATCAGCCCCAGCATTTT.

Here the CDR3 reads CASSQDFRRTGNTIYF. CDR3 coding DNA: TGTGCCAGCAGCCAAGATTTCAGGCGTACTGGAAACACCATATATTTT. The rearrangement uses TRBV3-1 (or the pseudogene TRBV3-2) and TRBJ1-3; D is ambiguous. From germline, CDR1 is LGHDT and CDR2 YNNKEL (reference sequence). This CDR3 comprises 16 residues. Trimming left V 0 bases short and J 2 bases short, with 11 bases between.

This chain joins TRBV20-1 and TRBJ2-7; D ambiguous. V lost 5 bases, J lost 6 bases, and 11 bases lay in between. Germline CDR1 DFQATT, CDR2 SNEGSKA (reference sequence). This CDR3 contains 11 residues. CDR3 loop: CSARATFEQYF. The CDR3 bases are TGCAGTGCTCGCGCAACTTTCGAGCAGTACTTC.

V usage is TRBV5-1 and J usage is TRBJ2-2; unclear D gene. V was cut by 4 bases and J by 1 base, with 8 bases left in between. Per germline, CDR1 SGHRS and CDR2 YFSETQ. The CDR3 runs to 14 residues. The CDR3 loop is CASSQNKNTGELFF. The CDR3 DNA is TGCGCCAGCAGCCAAAACAAGAACACCGGGGAGCTGTTTTTT.

This clone has only one observation. This chain links TRBV19 with TRBJ2-1; TRBD1 is a possible D gene (6 bases). The germline gives CDR1 LNHDA, CDR2 SQIVND (reference sequence). The CDR3 is 15 amino acids. With 5 bases removed from V and 9 bases from J, the gap between germline ends came to 20 bases. CDR3 region: CASSEGVRRSGEQFF. DNA of the CDR3: TGTGCCAGTAGTGAGGGGGTAAGGAGGTCGGGTGAGCAGTTCTTC.

V is TRBV5-1 and J is TRBJ1-2; TRBD1 aligns across 10 bases. This CDR3 spans 20 amino acids. Germline CDR1 reads SGHRS; CDR2 reads YFSETQ. Trimming cost V 0 bases and J 4 bases; bases outside gene matches: 18. DNA for the CDR3: TGCGCCAGCAGCTTGGCCACGTTAAGGACAGGGGGTTTGGTCGGCTATGGCTACACCTTC. It is translated as CASSLATLRTGGLVGYGYTF.

CDR3 coding DNA: TGTGCCAGCAGCGTCTTATCAGGTTACCAAGAGACCCAGTACTTC. Protein product: CASSVLSGYQETQYF. The chain employs TRBV9 and TRBJ2-5; D not resolved. The CDR3 runs to 15 residues. In germline, CDR1 is SGDLS, CDR2 YYNGEE. V lost 2 bases and J 0 bases, leaving 11 bases between the germline ends.

This chain's CDR3 is CASSLPYRGEVEAFF. The CDR3 coding sequence is TGTGCCAGCAGCTTACCTTACAGGGGCGAGGTTGAAGCTTTCTTT. V and J are TRBV7-2 and TRBJ1-1; TRBD1 matches 7 bases. CDR1 and CDR2 from the germline V gene are SGHTA and FQGNSA. V lost 2 bases to trimming and J lost 7 bases; unmatched junction nucleotides: 10. This CDR3 contains 15 residues.

The rearrangement joins TRBV7-8 to TRBJ1-1; perhaps TRBD1 as D (5 bases). Between the trimmed V and J ends, which lost 4 bases and 2 bases, there was a span of 11 bases. The CDR3 has 14 residues. Germline V lookup: CDR1 SGHVS, CDR2 FQNEAQ. The CDR3 region is CASSSGGTNTEAFF. CDR3 nucleotides: TGTGCCAGCAGCTCCGGAGGGACTAACACTGAAGCTTTCTTT.

This sequence joins TRBV3-1 (or the pseudogene TRBV3-2) and TRBJ2-7, with a tentative D call TRBD2 (7 bases). Trimming pared 0 bases from V and 0 bases from J, leaving 12 bases between. This CDR3 is built from 16 residues. The V gene's germline CDR1 is LGHDT and CDR2 YNNKEL (reference sequence). CDR3 sequence reads: CASSQDREGVSYEQYF. In nucleotides, the CDR3 is TGTGCCAGCAGCCAAGATAGGGAGGGGGTCTCCTACGAGCAGTACTTC.

The chain joins TRBV5-1 to TRBJ2-1; D is perhaps TRBD1 (5 bases). The CDR3 is made up of 12 amino acids. The V gene's germline CDR1 is SGHRS and CDR2 YFSETQ. Deletions cut 0 bases from V and 9 bases from J, with 7 bases between. Here the CDR3 reads CASSLAGFEQFF. The CDR3 coding sequence is TGCGCCAGCAGCTTGGCAGGGTTTGAGCAGTTCTTC. Supplemented by reference TRBV5-1 and TRBJ2-1, the full variable domain reads KAGVTQTPRYLIKTRGQQVTLSCSPISGHRSVSWYQQTPGQGLQFLFEYFSETQRNKGNFPGRFSGRQFSNSRSEMNVSTLELGDSALYLCASSLAGFEQFFGPGTRLTVL.

This clone was seen only once. V is TRBV11-3 and J is TRBJ2-7; TRBD2 aligns across 7 bases. The CDR3 has 14 residues. Germline CDR1 is SGHNT and CDR2 is YENEEA. V was clipped by 1 base and J by 7 bases; unmatched bases: 7. The CDR3: CASSLGVTSREQYF. The CDR3 DNA is TGTGCCAGCAGCTTAGGAGTGACTAGCCGTGAGCAGTACTTC.

The genes are TRBV5-1 and TRBJ1-1, with no clear D. The V end was cut by 0 bases, the J end by 5 bases, with 11 bases between. This CDR3 spans 14 amino acids. Per the germline V gene, CDR1 is SGHRS and CDR2 is YFSETQ. The CDR3 region has the DNA TGCGCCAGCAGCTTGGCCTCGGGAGGAACTGAAGCTTTCTTT. Its translation is CASSLASGGTEAFF.

This clone has only one observation. The V gene is TRBV29-1, the J gene TRBJ1-6, with 8 bases that match TRBD1. Germline assignment: CDR1 SQVTM and CDR2 ANQGSEA. With V trimmed by 7 bases and J by 7 bases, 6 bases remained unmatched. The CDR3 totals 13 residues. The CDR3: CSAGDRYNSPLHF. The CDR3 bases are TGCAGCGCGGGGGACAGGTACAATTCACCCCTCCACTTT.